The clone carrying this T cell receptor (beta chain) has a handful of counts. Its antigen is unknown. The germline CDR1 and CDR2 sequences are SGHTS and YDEGEE. The CDR3 length is 13 residues. Unmatched junction bases numbered 8, after V lost 5 bases and J lost 8 bases. The data were obtained in a study of cytomegalovirus exposure and HLA in healthy donors. General study points: TCR beta V segments were, for the most part, productive about 87% or about 30% of the time in an earlier analysis.

Vbeta (60) and Jbeta (13) primers were used in the PCR. Assay used: immunoSEQ multiplex PCR; TCRdb lists only in-frame clones, some missing. This sample has some 160,000 clones; over 80% occur once, and the top ten carry approximately 1.4%. Material: PBMCs. The chain is built from TRBV5-8 and TRBJ1-2; TRBD1 aligns across 8 bases. This receptor was taken from a woman younger than 30 in good health and CMV-seronegative. The CDR3 DNA reads as TGTGCCAGCAGAAGACAGGGGTCAGGCGGCTACACCTTC. It codes for CASRRQGSGGYTF.